These T cell receptor beta chains were read from a single sample in a study of response to subunit inactivated influenza vaccine. TCRdb reprocessed the RT-PCR reads with MiXCR, giving one entry per CDR3 protein. The top ten hold approximately 11% of the sample, which has 700,000 to 800,000 distinct CDR3 sequences, around 20% seen once. The specimen was PBMCs from blood, collected less than 6 days after vaccination. These TCRs come from a man in his fifties who received an inactivated influenza vaccine. Both conserved end residues are part of each CDR3.

J gene: TRBJ1-2
V gene: TRBV12-3/TRBV12-4
CDR3 protein: CASSLGLHYGYTF

J gene: TRBJ2-2
V gene: TRBV29-1
CDR3 protein: CSVDGGGGGELFF

J gene: TRBJ2-5
V gene: TRBV20-1
CDR3 protein: CSASWVRATETQYF

J gene: TRBJ2-3
V gene: TRBV30
CDR3 protein: CAWSVASTDTQYF

J gene: TRBJ2-6
V gene: TRBV11-2
CDR3 protein: CASSTTGGASSFGANVLTF

J gene: TRBJ2-5
V gene: TRBV20-1
CDR3 protein: CSASRQGAWETQYF

J gene: TRBJ2-1
V gene: TRBV20-1
CDR3 protein: CSARKRTTDSYNEQFF

J gene: TRBJ2-5
V gene: TRBV7-2
CDR3 protein: CASSLYPKVLETQYF

J gene: TRBJ2-7
V gene: TRBV11-1
CDR3 protein: CASSLALAIAGGPSSEQYF

J gene: TRBJ1-1
V gene: TRBV7-6
CDR3 protein: CASRETGNTEAFF

J gene: TRBJ2-2
V gene: TRBV4-3
CDR3 protein: CASSQELVNTGELFF

J gene: TRBJ2-7
V gene: TRBV18
CDR3 protein: CASSPPGLPQREQYF

J gene: TRBJ1-5
V gene: TRBV20-1
CDR3 protein: CSARDARVRSNQPQHF

J gene: TRBJ2-3
V gene: TRBV5-6
CDR3 protein: CASSPNSWRSTDTQYF

J gene: TRBJ2-7
V gene: TRBV7-8
CDR3 protein: CASSSIMSNEQYF

J gene: TRBJ2-7
V gene: TRBV12-3/TRBV12-4
CDR3 protein: CASSREASGSYEQYF

J gene: TRBJ2-5
V gene: TRBV15
CDR3 protein: CATRPGHQETQYF

J gene: TRBJ2-2
V gene: TRBV15
CDR3 protein: CATSRDAFVGELFF

J gene: TRBJ2-1
V gene: TRBV6-2/TRBV6-3
CDR3 protein: CASRRDSSYNEQFF

J gene: TRBJ2-7
V gene: TRBV24-1
CDR3 protein: CATSAGAPYEQYF

J gene: TRBJ2-1
V gene: TRBV9
CDR3 protein: CASSVELARHNEQFF

J gene: TRBJ2-1
V gene: TRBV10-3
CDR3 protein: CANGGVSYNEQFF

J gene: TRBJ2-1
V gene: TRBV6-1
CDR3 protein: CASTEPSSYNEQFF

J gene: TRBJ1-1
V gene: TRBV6-2/TRBV6-3
CDR3 protein: CASSSMGRGAEAFF

J gene: TRBJ2-2
V gene: TRBV20-1
CDR3 protein: CSARDPLRRNTGELFF

J gene: TRBJ1-5
V gene: TRBV12-3/TRBV12-4
CDR3 protein: CASSGTGGNQPQHF

J gene: TRBJ2-2
V gene: TRBV15
CDR3 protein: CATSRDYGTGNTGELFF